Presented here are 15 T cell receptor beta chains from one specimen sequenced in a study of shared T cell receptors in the human thymus. Produced via immunoSEQ multiplex PCR; TCRdb's table is partial and in-frame only. The top ten hold approximately 0.018% of the sample, which has under 450,000 clones, around 93% seen once. Sequences were obtained from thymocytes. Source of these receptors: a human donor.

The chain recombines TRBV18 with TRBJ1-2, with D tentatively TRBD1 (6 bases). From germline, CDR1 is KGHSH and CDR2 LQKENI. The CDR3 is 14 residues long. Trimming removed 2 bases from V and 2 bases from J, with 9 bases in between. DNA for the CDR3: TGTGCCAGCTCACCATCCGGGACAAACTATGGCTACACCTTC. Protein product: CASSPSGTNYGYTF.

J is TRBJ1-1 and V is TRBV6-5; no firm D call. Germline V CDR1 and CDR2: MNHEY, SVGAGI. The CDR3 runs 14 residues. Trimming shortened V by 0 bases and J by 2 bases, and 7 bases separated the two germline ends. In DNA, the CDR3 is TGTGCCAGCAGTTACTCTCAGACAAACACTGAAGCTTTCTTT. It codes for CASSYSQTNTEAFF.

This chain links TRBV14 with TRBJ2-7; 7 nucleotides align to TRBD2. V shed 0 bases, J shed 0 bases, and the junction held 8 bases outside the gene matches. Germline loops: CDR1 SGHDN, CDR2 FVKESK. This CDR3 is 17 amino acids long. DNA of the CDR3: TGTGCCAGCAGCCAAGAGAGTGAGGGAGGGATCTCCTACGAGCAGTACTTC. This sequence encodes CASSQESEGGISYEQYF.

The chain has TRBV6-5 and TRBJ2-7; a weak D match, TRBD2 (6 bases). This CDR3 region has 14 residues. Germline V gene sequence: CDR1 MNHEY, CDR2 SVGAGI. The V end was cut by 6 bases, the J end by 5 bases, with 17 bases between. CDR3 coding DNA: TGTGCCAGCAGAAACCCCTCTAGCGTCCACGAGCAGTACTTC. This gives the protein CASRNPSSVHEQYF.

This chain uses TRBV27 with TRBJ2-7; perhaps TRBD2 as D (6 bases). The CDR3 totals 14 residues. Germline values: CDR1 MNHEY, CDR2 SMNVEV (reference sequence). The V end was cut by 6 bases, the J end by 0 bases, with 12 bases between. CDR3 amino acids: CASRLSGGSYEQYF. In DNA form, the CDR3 reads TGTGCCAGCAGACTATCCGGGGGCTCCTACGAGCAGTACTTC.

The rearrangement uses TRBV10-3 and TRBJ1-2; no clear D gene. Germline CDR1 is ENHRY and CDR2 is SYGVKD. This CDR3 comprises 13 residues. V lost 0 bases and J lost 5, with 7 bases in between. The CDR3 sequence is CAISESGRYGYTF. The CDR3 region has the DNA TGTGCCATCAGTGAGTCGGGCAGGTATGGCTACACCTTC.

V and J are TRBV5-4 and TRBJ2-2, with 13 bases identical to TRBD2. Per germline, CDR1 SGHNT and CDR2 YYREEE (reference sequence). Trimming removed 2 bases from V and 5 bases from J; junction bases left unmatched: 6. This CDR3 spans 17 amino acids. The CDR3 region is CASSFHGLAGVTGELFF. The CDR3 DNA follows: TGTGCCAGCAGCTTTCACGGACTAGCGGGAGTGACCGGGGAGCTGTTTTTT.

The V call is TRBV6-1, the J call TRBJ1-1; weak D call: TRBD1 (5 bases). Trimming left V 2 bases short and J 8 bases short, with 12 bases between. This CDR3 comprises 13 residues. Germline loops: CDR1 MNHNS, CDR2 SASEGT. The CDR3 region has the DNA TGTGCCAGCAGTGAACGGACACCCACGGAAGCTTTCTTT. This codes for CASSERTPTEAFF.

The V call is TRBV2, the J call TRBJ2-2; D gene ambiguous. Germline loops: CDR1 SNHLY, CDR2 FYNNEI. The V and J ends lost 8 bases and 3 bases respectively, with 10 bases between them. The CDR3 sequence is 13 residues long. CDR3 sequence (DNA): TGTGCCAGCGACTGTGCGGACACCGGGGAGCTGTTTTTT. Translation: CASDCADTGELFF. The full variable domain, in which reference TRBV2 and TRBJ2-2 provide the parts outside the CDR3, is EPEVTQTPSHQVTQMGQEVILRCVPISNHLYFYWYRQILGQKVEFLVSFYNNEISEKSEIFDDQFSVERPDGSNFTLKIRSTKLEDSAMYFCASDCADTGELFFGEGSRLTVL.

The chain combines TRBV18 with TRBJ2-5; 12 bases agree with TRBD2. The J segment lost 1 base and the V segment lost 4 bases, leaving 4 bases of the junction unmatched. CDR1 and CDR2 from the germline V gene are KGHSH and LQKENI. CDR3 length: 16 amino acids. The CDR3 DNA sequence: TGTGCCAGCTCACAACTAGCGGGGGGACTCCAAGAGACCCAGTACTTC. Amino acid sequence: CASSQLAGGLQETQYF.

The rearrangement joins TRBV19 to TRBJ2-5; D assignment may be TRBD1 or TRBD2 (6 bases each). Germline V gene sequence: CDR1 LNHDA, CDR2 SQIVND (reference sequence). The CDR3 totals 14 residues. V lost 6 bases to trimming and J lost 4 bases, with 15 bases between them. The CDR3 sequence is CASRRGERGETQYF. Written as DNA, the CDR3 is TGTGCCAGTAGGAGGGGGGAGCGAGGAGAGACCCAGTACTTC.

V gene TRBV6-5 combines with J gene TRBJ2-1; no clear D. The CDR3 sequence is 15 residues long. In germline, CDR1 is MNHEY, CDR2 SVGAGI. Trimming took off 10 bases at V and 0 bases at J, with 16 bases between the two ends. In DNA form, the CDR3 reads TGTGCCACTCCCCGGGTCTCGAGCTCCTACAATGAGCAGTTCTTC. Translated: CATPRVSSSYNEQFF.

This sequence joins TRBV15 and TRBJ2-7; weak D call: TRBD1 (6 bases). Germline lookup yields CDR1 LNHNV and CDR2 YYDKDF (reference sequence). V was trimmed by 5 bases and J by 4 bases, leaving 12 bases between them. This CDR3 is built from 13 residues. The CDR3, as DNA: TGTGCCACCAGCCTAGGGGGTGTATACGAGCAGTACTTC. Translating it yields CATSLGGVYEQYF. Full variable domain (outside the CDR3, taken from reference TRBV15 and TRBJ2-7): DAMVIQNPRYQVTQFGKPVTLSCSQTLNHNVMYWYQQKSSQAPKLLFHYYDKDFNNEADTPDNFQSRRPNTSFCFLDIRSPGLGDTAMYLCATSLGGVYEQYFGPGTRLTVT.

The V gene is TRBV7-6, the J gene TRBJ2-1; 8 positions agree with TRBD2. Looked up from germline, CDR1 is SGHVS and CDR2 is FNYEAQ. The CDR3 totals 16 residues. V shed 4 bases and J 4 bases; nucleotides not matched to a gene: 9. CDR3 residues: CASSSVAGKAYNEQFF. CDR3 DNA: TGTGCCAGCAGCTCCGTAGCGGGAAAAGCGTACAATGAGCAGTTCTTC.

The chain carries TRBV18 and TRBJ1-2; no reliable D call. This CDR3 comprises 15 residues. Germline values: CDR1 KGHSH, CDR2 LQKENI. The ends were cut back, 3 bases at V and 6 bases at J, with 17 bases in the middle. CDR3: CASSPPQRGKDGYTF. The CDR3 nucleotides read TGTGCCAGCTCACCTCCCCAGCGGGGTAAGGATGGCTACACCTTC.